This T cell receptor beta chain was sequenced during a study of Ad26.COV2.S vaccination and SARS-CoV-2 variants. Looking at the study overall: The donor belonged to the COV1001 Ad26.COV2.S trial arm.

TCRdb keeps only in-frame clones here, not all; method: immunoSEQ multiplex PCR. The sample shows around 350,000 clones, roughly 81% of them seen only once. Treatment noted: 15 to 20 received Ad26.COV2.S at low or high dose, single or two shots; several received placebo; per-sample allocation not given. Collection of samples fell on day 63 after the first vaccine or placebo injection. CDR1 is MNHEY and CDR2 is SVGEGT in the germline V gene. With 4 bases clipped from V and 9 bases from J, the junction kept 7 bases outside the gene matches. CDR3 length: 15 residues. The sequencing used peripheral blood, collected in a trial of Ad26.COV2.S vaccine versus placebo. The source of this sequence is a person aged 18 to 65 who received the Ad26.COV2.S COVID-19 vaccine or a placebo. This chain connects TRBV6-2 or TRBV6-3 to TRBJ1-6, with 9 bases lining up with TRBD1. The DNA for the CDR3 is TGTGCCAGCAGTTCGCAACAGGGGGCCGGTTCACCCCTCCACTTT. Its protein product is CASSSQQGAGSPLHF.